The T cell receptor (beta chain) under discussion was sequenced for a study of blood T cell repertoires in COVID-19 (TCRdb year 2020). Some background on the complete study: Samples from collaborators originated in the United States, Italy and Spain and spanned both the acute and convalescent phases of COVID-19. The material from the prospective study consisted of cDNA or gDNA derived from T cells, B-cell-depleted T cells, or PBMCs. Deeply sampled blood TCRbeta repertoires from subjects exposed to, actively infected with, or recovered from COVID-19 were included in the dataset. The repertoires were released in a freely available public database intended as a resource for research on the immune response to SARS-CoV-2. Samples came from the ongoing ImmuneRACE study (first 160 participants) plus 1,254 subjects from 6 global collaborators. Sample metadata almost always included a de-identified subject ID, COVID-19 status, age in years and sex. Where available, HLA class I and class II types were taken from metadata supplied by the sample provider and were not determined by assay-based typing. The paper's findings and limits, for the study overall: The amount of clinical and demographic metadata varied by source and participant and was provided uncurated.

V and J lose 4 bases and 5 bases, and a span of 7 bases separates them. CDR1 LGHDT and CDR2 YNNKEL are derived from the germline V gene (reference sequence). CDR3 length: 12 amino acids, cysteine to phenylalanine. The read is trimmed to its CDR3 DNA, 36 bases read in frame from base 1. For this clone: The specificity of this receptor is unknown. No base quality information exists; no much larger clone differs at one position.

TCRbeta CDR3 regions were amplified from genomic DNA by means of the immunoSEQ Assay, a bias-controlled multiplex PCR. The authors' analysis ran thus. The number of nucleated cells in each sample was estimated by amplification of reference gene primers within the assay. Sequence reads were collapsed and filtered to measure the absolute abundance of every unique TCRbeta CDR3 rearrangement. For each sample, productive Simpson clonality was calculated by taking the square root of Simpson's diversity index across productive rearrangements. TCRdb carries this immuneACCESS record with in-frame sequences only. Its versions omit some clonotypes, under half of them owing to an unresolved V gene in the studies checked, with the rest unexplained. V, J and clone size were drawn from that table, and D and trimming were deduced from the DNA. The sample table lists some 65,000 clones, approximately 79% of them with a count of one. The leading ten clones occupy around 5.4% of the sample.

Collaborating institutions collected whole blood in K2EDTA tubes following their own protocols. For TCRbeta analysis, collaborators shipped samples as frozen whole blood, isolated PBMCs, or DNA extracted from either of those sample types. The sequence joins TRBV3-1 (or the pseudogene TRBV3-2) to TRBJ2-3; D gene: possibly TRBD1, on 5 matching bases. The clonotype comes from a woman in her seventies with acute or convalescent COVID-19. The sample was peripheral blood. The bases are TGTGCCAGCAGCCCCCAGGGAGATACGCAGTATTTT. This encodes CASSPQGDTQYF.